The 28 T cell receptor beta chains below come from one sample, sequenced in a study of T cell changes during pregnancy in multiple sclerosis (dated by TCRdb to about 2019). The library was obtained by the immunoSEQ multiplex PCR assay. The table comes from immuneACCESS by way of TCRdb, which keeps in-frame sequences with V and J called. Part of the clones is missing from these tables; in studies checked, under half for an unresolved V gene and the rest for unknown reasons. The sample yields approximately 40,000 clones; around 90% were counted once. In total, the top ten clones hold roughly 1% of the sample. This material consisted of CD4+ T cells from peripheral blood mononuclear cells, taken in the second trimester of pregnancy. The receptors stem from a female donor with multiple sclerosis, enrolled in a pregnancy study.

This chain connects TRBV10-3 to TRBJ2-1; unclear D gene. V was clipped by 0 bases and J by 3 bases, with 9 bases between them. The CDR3 totals 15 residues. Germline CDR1 and CDR2: ENHRY and SYGVKD. For the CDR3, the DNA is TGTGCCATCAGTGAGTCGAACGAGATCTACAATGAGCAGTTCTTC. Amino acids: CAISESNEIYNEQFF.

This clone was observed once. This chain joins TRBV16 and TRBJ2-7, with 7 bases that match TRBD2. This CDR3 spans 14 amino acids. The trim removed 6 bases at V and 3 bases at J, leaving 8 bases unmatched. The V gene's germline CDR1 is KGHSY and CDR2 FQNENV. CDR3 bases: TGTGCCAGCAGTGCGCCCGGACTAGGCTACGAGCAGTACTTC. This translates into CASSAPGLGYEQYF. Full variable domain (remainder filled in from reference TRBV16 and TRBJ2-7): GEEVAQTPKHLVRGEGQKAKLYCAPIKGHSYVFWYQQVLKNEFKFLISFQNENVFDETGMPKERFSAKCLPNSPCSLEIQATKLEDSAVYFCASSAPGLGYEQYFGPGTRLTVT.

This clone was counted a single time. The rearrangement links TRBV28 to TRBJ1-2; possible D gene TRBD1, 5 bases. The V gene lost 5 bases and the J gene lost 8 bases, with 12 bases spanning the gap. CDR1 and CDR2 from the germline V gene are MDHEN and SYDVKM. The CDR3 spans 12 residues. CDR3 sequence: CASSPQGRGYTF. The CDR3 DNA reads TGTGCCAGCAGTCCCCAGGGAAGGGGCTACACCTTC.

The J gene is TRBJ1-1, the V gene TRBV19; maybe TRBD1 (6 bases). V was clipped by 3 bases and J by 1 base, with 12 bases between them. From germline, CDR1 is LNHDA and CDR2 SQIVND (reference sequence). The length of the CDR3 is 15 residues. CDR3 in DNA: TGTGCCAGTAGTATGTTCACAGGGTGGAACACTGAAGCTTTCTTT. The encoded protein is CASSMFTGWNTEAFF.

The gene calls are TRBV5-3 and TRBJ1-4, with TRBD1 matching over 9 bases. TRBV5-3 is an ORF; its function is uncertain. V trimming: 4 bases; J trimming: 7 bases; junction bases outside the gene matches: 14. The CDR3 spans 17 residues. CDR3 sequence: CARSVGTGRHVVEKLFF. The CDR3 region has the DNA TGTGCCAGAAGCGTCGGGACAGGGCGGCATGTTGTTGAAAAACTGTTTTTT.

J is TRBJ2-1 and V is TRBV4-2; 10 bases are shared with TRBD1. V dropped 2 bases and J dropped 9; count of bases not matched to a gene: 7. Germline CDR1 reads LGHNA; CDR2 reads YNFKEQ. CDR3 length: 15 residues. As DNA, the CDR3 is TGTGCCAGCAGCCAATCCGACAGGGGGCCCCCTGAGCAGTTCTTC. Translated, it gives CASSQSDRGPPEQFF.

The table lists this clone with a count of one. The J gene is TRBJ1-4, the V gene TRBV28; the match to TRBD1 covers 9 bases. The CDR3 extends over 15 amino acids. The V segment lost 6 bases and the J segment 8 bases; nucleotides outside the gene matches: 10. Per germline, CDR1 MDHEN and CDR2 SYDVKM. CDR3 sequence: CASSNPGTGREKLFF. In nucleotides, the CDR3 is TGTGCCAGCAGCAACCCCGGGACAGGGCGGGAAAAACTGTTTTTT.

The gene calls are TRBV18 and TRBJ2-6; D gene ambiguous. The V gene's germline CDR1 is KGHSH and CDR2 LQKENI. This CDR3 contains 16 residues. With 1 base removed from V and 5 bases from J, the gap between germline ends came to 12 bases. The CDR3 loop reads CASSPRLRIRANVLTF. The CDR3 nucleotides are TGTGCCAGCTCACCACGTCTCAGGATCAGGGCCAACGTCCTGACTTTC.

This chain joins TRBV5-6 and TRBJ2-5, with 8 bases that match TRBD2. V trimming: 6 bases; J trimming: 4 bases; junction bases outside the gene matches: 11. Germline V lookup: CDR1 SGHDT, CDR2 YYEEEE. CDR3 length equals 15 residues. CDR3 sequence reads: CASNPPGLGRETQYF. The CDR3 DNA is TGTGCCAGCAACCCCCCGGGACTAGGCCGAGAGACCCAGTACTTC.

The J gene is TRBJ2-3, the V gene TRBV6-5; a possible D gene is TRBD2 (6 bases). The CDR3 is made up of 14 amino acids. V lost 0 bases and J lost 4, with 8 bases in between. CDR1 is MNHEY and CDR2 is SVGAGI in the germline V gene. Written as DNA, the CDR3 is TGTGCCAGCAGTTACTCTGGGGGGTCAGATACGCAGTATTTT. Translated, it gives CASSYSGGSDTQYF.

The chain is built from TRBV7-3 and TRBJ2-4; 8 bases match TRBD1. The V and J ends lost 3 bases and 11 bases, in that order; junction bases with no gene match: 9. Germline CDR1 reads SGHTA; CDR2 reads FQGTGA. The CDR3 length is 14 residues. CDR3 loop: CASSFGQGAPVQYF. The DNA for the CDR3 is TGTGCCAGCAGCTTTGGTCAGGGGGCGCCGGTTCAGTACTTC.

The chain joins TRBV18 to TRBJ2-6; D may be TRBD1 (6 bases). The germline gives CDR1 KGHSH, CDR2 LQKENI. The CDR3 is made up of 17 amino acids. The V end lost 3 bases, the J end lost 4 bases, and 16 bases lay between the germline ends. CDR3 sequence reads: CASSPVGQPPGANVLTF. The CDR3, as DNA: TGTGCCAGCTCACCTGTAGGACAGCCTCCCGGGGCCAACGTCCTGACTTTC.

The V gene is TRBV2, the J gene TRBJ2-7; 8 nucleotides match TRBD2. Per the germline V gene, CDR1 is SNHLY and CDR2 is FYNNEI. The CDR3 runs 16 residues. Losses at the gene ends were 5 bases for V and 2 bases for J; bases not matched to a gene: 11. The CDR3 protein is CASSSPGGGRAYEQYF. Here the CDR3 DNA reads TGTGCCAGCAGTTCTCCGGGCGGGGGGCGCGCCTACGAGCAGTACTTC.

This sequence joins TRBV13 and TRBJ2-1, with D maybe TRBD2 (6 bases). V shed 1 base and J shed 1 base, with 14 bases lying between them. CDR1 and CDR2 (germline): PRHDT, FYEKMQ (reference sequence). This CDR3 contains 17 residues. CDR3 nucleotides: TGTGCCAGCAGCTTAGTTGGGTCGCGGGGTTCCTACAATGAGCAGTTCTTC. Its protein product is CASSLVGSRGSYNEQFF.

Comment on this clone: This specimen includes other DNA sequences encoding the same CDR3. The chain couples TRBV28 to TRBJ2-5; 9 bases are a match to TRBD2. Per the germline V gene, CDR1 is MDHEN and CDR2 is SYDVKM. V was pared by 5 bases and J by 2 bases, with 3 bases of the junction left unmatched. The CDR3 has 14 residues. CDR3 DNA sequence: TGTGCCAGCAGTCTAGCGGGGATACAAGAGACCCAGTACTTC. Its translation: CASSLAGIQETQYF. Based on the CDR3 plus reference TRBV28 and TRBJ2-5, the full variable domain is DVKVTQSSRYLVKRTGEKVFLECVQDMDHENMFWYRQDPGLGLRLIYFSYDVKMKEKGDIPEGYSVSREKKERFSLILESASTNQTSMYLCASSLAGIQETQYFGPGTRLLVL.

This rearrangement joins TRBV28 to TRBJ1-2; 12 bases fit TRBD1. CDR1 MDHEN and CDR2 SYDVKM come from the germline V gene. J lost 5 bases, V lost 5 bases, and 12 bases had no gene match. The CDR3 extends over 17 amino acids. The CDR3 sequence: CASSPAAGTGGSYGYTF. CDR3 in DNA: TGTGCCAGCAGTCCTGCTGCCGGGACAGGGGGCTCTTATGGCTACACCTTC.

This chain joins TRBV5-1 and TRBJ1-5, with D tentatively TRBD1 (6 bases). The CDR3 length is 15 residues. Germline CDR1 reads SGHRS; CDR2 reads YFSETQ. V was pared by 0 bases and J by 6 bases, with 13 bases between. In DNA form, the CDR3 reads TGCGCCAGCAGCTTGGCCGGAACAGGGAGTCAGCCCCAGCATTTT. It encodes CASSLAGTGSQPQHF.

J is TRBJ1-1 and V is TRBV18; TRBD1 aligns across 8 bases. CDR1 and CDR2 from the germline V gene are KGHSH and LQKENI. V was pared by 3 bases and J by 4 bases, with 13 bases of the junction left unmatched. The CDR3 totals 17 residues. CDR3 bases: TGTGCCAGCTCACCGGACAGGGTTTCGTTCGGGAGCACTGAAGCTTTCTTT. The encoded protein is CASSPDRVSFGSTEAFF.

The chain has TRBV6-5 and TRBJ2-2; D gene uncertain. The CDR3 contains 14 residues. Between the trimmed V and J ends, which lost 3 bases and 1 base, there was a span of 6 bases. Germline V gives CDR1 MNHEY, CDR2 SVGAGI. DNA for the CDR3: TGTGCCAGCAGTTATAGAGGGAACACCGGGGAGCTGTTTTTT. This encodes CASSYRGNTGELFF.

The V gene is TRBV9, the J gene TRBJ1-4; the D gene is possibly TRBD1 (5 bases). This CDR3 contains 14 residues. Trimming pared 5 bases from V and 7 bases from J, leaving 15 bases between. Germline V gene sequence: CDR1 SGDLS, CDR2 YYNGEE. CDR3 sequence: CASSLGATLEKLFF. The DNA of the CDR3 is TGTGCCAGCAGTCTAGGGGCGACTCTTGAAAAACTGTTTTTT.

The chain carries TRBV6-5 and TRBJ2-4; 8 bases line up with TRBD2. CDR1 is MNHEY and CDR2 is SVGAGI in the germline V gene. CDR3 size: 15 residues. Trimming took 6 bases from V and 2 from J; bases not matched to a gene: 6. The CDR3 DNA reads TGTGCCAGCAGCCAACTAGCGGACCCCAAAAACATTCAGTACTTC. Residues: CASSQLADPKNIQYF.

The chain employs TRBV9 and TRBJ1-1; tentative D call: TRBD1 (6 bases). Germline CDR1 reads SGDLS; CDR2 reads YYNGEE. Deletions cut 0 bases from V and 8 bases from J, with 8 bases between. The CDR3 is 12 amino acids. CDR3 nucleotides: TGTGCCAGCAGCGTAGGCAGGGGAGAAGCTTTCTTT. This gives the protein CASSVGRGEAFF.

The chain recombines TRBV5-1 with TRBJ2-7, with a weak D call TRBD1 (5 bases). Trimming stripped 3 bases from V and 3 bases from J, with 19 bases between. CDR3 size: 16 residues. Germline CDR1 and CDR2: SGHRS and YFSETQ. In DNA form, the CDR3 reads TGCGCCAGCAGCTCAAATGATCTGACAGCCAGCTACGAGCAGTACTTC. Protein sequence: CASSSNDLTASYEQYF.

The chain has TRBV7-9 and TRBJ2-3; 14 nucleotides match TRBD2. V was pared by 3 bases and J by 3 bases, with 5 bases of the junction left unmatched. The germline CDR1 and CDR2 sequences are SEHNR and FQNEAQ (reference sequence). The CDR3 spans 17 residues. The CDR3 here is CASSFQTSGRATDTQYF. The DNA for the CDR3 is TGTGCCAGCAGCTTCCAGACTAGCGGGAGGGCAACAGATACGCAGTATTTT. Together with reference TRBV7-9 and TRBJ2-3, the CDR3 gives the full variable domain: DTGVSQNPRHKITKRGQNVTFRCDPISEHNRLYWYRQTLGQGPEFLTYFQNEAQLEKSRLLSDRFSAERPKGSFSTLEIQRTEQGDSAMYLCASSFQTSGRATDTQYFGPGTRLTVL.

The chain links TRBV2 to TRBJ2-5; 11 bases are a match to TRBD2. The CDR3 consists of 15 residues. V lost 2 bases to trimming and J lost 4 bases; unmatched junction nucleotides: 3. CDR1 is SNHLY, CDR2 FYNNEI, per germline. The CDR3 sequence: CASSERLAGGETQYF. The CDR3 DNA sequence: TGTGCCAGCAGTGAAAGGCTAGCGGGAGGAGAGACCCAGTACTTC.

The chain employs TRBV5-5 and TRBJ2-5; the match to TRBD1 covers 8 bases. V gave up 1 base and J gave up 5 bases; unmatched junction bases: 7. The germline V gene has CDR1 SGHKS and CDR2 YYEKEE (reference sequence). The CDR3 runs to 15 residues. CDR3 in amino acids: CASSLTDRGWETQYF. CDR3 bases: TGTGCCAGCAGCTTGACCGACAGGGGTTGGGAGACCCAGTACTTC.

This chain links TRBV29-1 with TRBJ2-3; 8 positions agree with TRBD1. The germline gives CDR1 SQVTM, CDR2 ANQGSEA. V lost 7 bases, J lost 7 bases, and 1 base stayed unmatched. The CDR3 is made up of 10 amino acids. DNA of the CDR3: TGCAGCGCAGGGGGCAATACGCAGTATTTT. Translation gives CSAGGNTQYF.

A single count supports this clone. The gene calls are TRBV7-2 and TRBJ2-7, with 7 bases aligning to TRBD2. Trimming removed 1 base from V and 0 bases from J; junction bases left unmatched: 0. This CDR3 comprises 14 residues. In germline, CDR1 is SGHTA, CDR2 FQGNSA. CDR3 amino acids: CASSLVAGSYEQYF. CDR3 nucleotide sequence: TGTGCCAGCAGCTTAGTAGCGGGCTCCTACGAGCAGTACTTC.